The 3 T cell receptor beta chains below come from one sample, sequenced in a study of T cell repertoires in cytomegalovirus infection. TCRdb reprocessed the reads with MiXCR, giving one entry per CDR3 protein. The data contain approximately 730,000 distinct CDR3 sequences, around a third of them singletons. For these TCRs, the target antigens are not known. Sample: cultured PBMCs, taken from culture after CMV antigen stimulation. The receptors here all came from a human donor in good health (CMV status not recorded). Some clones in this sample may be carry-over from other donors' samples.

The V and J genes are TRBV20-1 and TRBJ2-1; D may correspond to TRBD1 or TRBD2 (7 bases each). V was shortened by 2 bases and J by 7 bases, with 15 bases between the two germline ends. Germline V lookup: CDR1 DFQATT, CDR2 SNEGSKA (reference sequence). The CDR3 extends over 14 amino acids. CDR3 sequence (DNA): TGCAGTGCTAGATACTACAGGGGAGGGAATGAGCAGTTCTTC. Amino acids: CSARYYRGGNEQFF.

This clonotype has just a few counts. The gene calls are TRBV7-9 and TRBJ1-2; D ambiguous. The CDR3 contains 11 residues. Trimming shortened V by 5 bases and J by 8 bases, and 9 bases separated the two germline ends. Per germline, CDR1 SEHNR and CDR2 FQNEAQ (reference sequence). CDR3: CASSPTLGYTF. CDR3 nucleotides: TGTGCCAGCAGCCCCACCTTAGGCTACACCTTC. The full variable domain, with the rest looked up from reference TRBV7-9 and TRBJ1-2, is DTGVSQNPRHKITKRGQNVTFRCDPISEHNRLYWYRQTLGQGPEFLTYFQNEAQLEKSRLLSDRFSAERPKGSFSTLEIQRTEQGDSAMYLCASSPTLGYTFGSGTRLTVV.

V gene TRBV6-6 combines with J gene TRBJ2-7, with D perhaps being TRBD1 or TRBD2 (5 bases each). The CDR3 runs 15 residues. Trimming removed 7 bases at V and 2 bases at J, with 18 bases between. Germline loops: CDR1 MNHNY, CDR2 SVGAGI (reference sequence). CDR3 loop: CASTTEGSRPYEQYF. For the CDR3, the DNA is TGTGCCAGCACCACTGAGGGGTCTCGGCCCTACGAGCAGTACTTC.